This entry lists 14 T cell receptor beta chains sequenced from one sample in a study of blood T cell repertoires in COVID-19. Sequencing used immunoSEQ multiplex PCR; TCRdb keeps in-frame clones, though not all of them. The profile shows a few hundred thousand clones, 80% to 90% of them singletons. Input material: peripheral blood. The receptors stem from a man in his fifties or sixties with active or convalescent COVID-19.

V is TRBV2 and J is TRBJ1-5; 7 nucleotides align to TRBD1. V shed 5 bases and J 6 bases; nucleotides not matched to a gene: 1. Germline V gene sequence: CDR1 SNHLY, CDR2 FYNNEI. The CDR3 runs to 12 residues. CDR3 loop: CASSTGAQPQHF. The CDR3 bases are TGTGCCAGCAGTACAGGGGCTCAGCCCCAGCATTTT. The full variable domain, completed using reference TRBV2 and TRBJ1-5, is EPEVTQTPSHQVTQMGQEVILRCVPISNHLYFYWYRQILGQKVEFLVSFYNNEISEKSEIFDDQFSVERPDGSNFTLKIRSTKLEDSAMYFCASSTGAQPQHFGDGTRLSIL.

The chain has TRBV24-1 and TRBJ1-4; D is possibly TRBD1 (5 bases). Germline CDR1 reads KGHDR; CDR2 reads SFDVKD. This CDR3 has 18 residues. V lost 9 bases and J 0 bases, leaving 22 bases between the germline ends. The CDR3 DNA reads as TGTGCCACCGATAATACAGGTGAACGTCCAGCAACTAATGAAAAACTGTTTTTT. This sequence encodes CATDNTGERPATNEKLFF.

This sequence joins TRBV5-4 and TRBJ2-2, with a weak D call TRBD2 (7 bases). From germline, CDR1 is SGHNT and CDR2 YYREEE (reference sequence). CDR3 size: 16 residues. Deletions cut 4 bases from V and 1 base from J, with 14 bases between. CDR3 nucleotide sequence: TGTGCCAGCAGCCCCGAGGGAGGGGGGAACACCGGGGAGCTGTTTTTT. Translating gives CASSPEGGGNTGELFF.

The rearrangement links TRBV5-1 to TRBJ1-1, with D possibly being TRBD1 (5 bases). Germline assignment: CDR1 SGHRS and CDR2 YFSETQ. The CDR3 is made up of 13 amino acids. The germline V and J ends were trimmed by 2 bases and 7 bases, with 12 bases remaining between them. CDR3 amino acids: CASSLVQDSEAFF. DNA of the CDR3: TGCGCCAGCAGCTTAGTCCAAGACAGTGAAGCTTTCTTT.

V usage is TRBV5-1 and J usage is TRBJ2-5; TRBD1 matches 12 bases. Germline trimming cut 3 bases from V and 3 bases from J; bases unmatched to any gene: 6. The CDR3 is 16 residues long. Per germline, CDR1 SGHRS and CDR2 YFSETQ. For the CDR3, the DNA is TGCGCCAGCAGCTCGGGGACAGGGGGCTTCGAAGAGACCCAGTACTTC. It yields the protein CASSSGTGGFEETQYF.

V usage is TRBV10-3 and J usage is TRBJ2-2; 11 bases map to TRBD2. The CDR3 is 15 residues long. Germline V gene data show CDR1 as ENHRY and CDR2 as SYGVKD. The trim removed 9 bases at V and 6 bases at J, leaving 9 bases unmatched. The CDR3 is CAIRPTSGTPGELFF. CDR3 sequence (DNA): TGTGCCATTCGCCCGACTAGCGGGACCCCCGGGGAGCTGTTTTTT.

This clone was seen only once. One end of the junction fails to match germline, which may point to a read error. The V and J genes are TRBV7-7 and TRBJ2-5; 14 positions match TRBD2. The V gene's germline CDR1 is SSHAT and CDR2 FNYEAQ (reference sequence). The CDR3 is made up of 16 amino acids. The CDR3 nucleotides read TGTGCTAGCAGCCCGGGACTAGCGGGGGCACAAGAGACCCAGTACTTC. This translates into CASSPGLAGAQETQYF.

A few counts support this clone. The J gene is TRBJ2-2, the V gene TRBV18; TRBD1 aligns across 8 bases. CDR1 is KGHSH, CDR2 LQKENI, per germline. The CDR3 has 17 residues. Trimming removed 3 bases from V and 0 bases from J; junction bases left unmatched: 6. Here the CDR3 DNA reads TGTGCCAGCTCACCGCGGACGACAGGGGCGAACACCGGGGAGCTGTTTTTT. This encodes CASSPRTTGANTGELFF.

The CDR3 sequence: CASSHRDRFSGYTF. CDR3 DNA sequence: TGTGCCAGTAGTCACCGGGACAGGTTCTCTGGCTACACCTTC. The V and J genes are TRBV19 and TRBJ1-2, with 8 bases matching TRBD1. The CDR3 consists of 14 residues. V dropped 5 bases and J dropped 7; count of bases not matched to a gene: 9. CDR1 is LNHDA and CDR2 is SQIVND in the germline V gene (reference sequence).

This sequence joins TRBV27 and TRBJ2-7; 7 bases agree with TRBD2. The junction had 11 bases not matched to a gene; V was cut back by 7 bases and J by 2 bases. The length of the CDR3 is 15 residues. The germline gives CDR1 MNHEY, CDR2 SMNVEV (reference sequence). The CDR3 reads CASNPSAGATYEQYF. The CDR3 coding sequence is TGTGCCAGCAACCCCTCCGCGGGAGCCACCTACGAGCAGTACTTC.

This chain connects TRBV6-2 or TRBV6-3 to TRBJ2-5, with 7 bases matching TRBD1. This CDR3 has 14 amino acids. Germline values: CDR1 MNHEY, CDR2 SVGEGT. After removal of 4 bases from V and 5 bases from J, the junction contained 7 bases not matched to a gene. This chain's CDR3 is CASSSTGALETQYF. The CDR3 coding sequence is TGTGCCAGCAGTTCTACAGGGGCTCTGGAGACCCAGTACTTC.

V usage is TRBV28 and J usage is TRBJ2-5; 15 nucleotides align to TRBD2. The length of the CDR3 is 18 residues. Germline lookup yields CDR1 MDHEN and CDR2 SYDVKM. V shed 6 bases and J 3 bases; nucleotides not matched to a gene: 11. In DNA form, the CDR3 reads TGTGCCAGCAGGGGCCGGACTAGCGGGAGGGTAATCAAAGAGACCCAGTACTTC. Its translation is CASRGRTSGRVIKETQYF.

This clone came up a few times. The rearrangement uses TRBV6-5 and TRBJ2-7; 11 bases agree with TRBD1. The ends lost 7 bases at V and 4 bases at J; junction bases unmatched: 6. Germline assignment: CDR1 MNHEY and CDR2 SVGAGI. The CDR3 has 14 amino acids. The CDR3 DNA reads as TGTGCCAGCATCCTGGGACAGGGGGGTTACGAGCAGTACTTC. Translating gives CASILGQGGYEQYF.

This sequence joins TRBV29-1 and TRBJ2-5, with D tentatively TRBD1 (5 bases). The CDR3 runs 12 residues. The V gene lost 3 bases and the J gene lost 5 bases, with 10 bases spanning the gap. Germline V gene data show CDR1 as SQVTM and CDR2 as ANQGSEA. The CDR3 sequence is CSVEAGRETQYF. The CDR3 region has the DNA TGCAGCGTTGAGGCAGGGCGGGAGACCCAGTACTTC.